The sequence of this TCR beta chain was determined in a study of response to subunit inactivated influenza vaccine. Points from the study as a whole: New T cells are recruited in small numbers by each seasonal influenza vaccination, according to the authors' suggestion.

This clonotype was recorded a few times. The antigen is unknown. CDR1 is SGHKS and CDR2 is YYEKEE in the germline V gene (reference sequence). Trimming shortened V by 2 bases and J by 3 bases, and 12 bases separated the two germline ends. This CDR3 is built from 14 residues. TCRdb used MiXCR to reprocess the RT-PCR reads, holding one entry per CDR3 protein. The repertoire holds about 520,000 distinct CDR3 sequences, with around 7.9% as singletons. Sequenced material: PBMCs from blood, taken around 25 months after vaccination. The TCR sequence derives from a man between 50 and 69 years old who received an inactivated influenza vaccine. The V gene is TRBV5-5, the J gene TRBJ2-7; D not resolved. The CDR3: CASSFSTDYYEQYF. For the CDR3, the DNA is TGTGCCAGCAGCTTTTCAACTGATTACTACGAGCAGTACTTC.